A selection of T cell receptor beta chains follows, all from one sample in a study of CD4 T cells in relation to SARS-CoV-2 and coronaviruses. Antigen specificity for these receptors is unknown. Assay used: immunoSEQ multiplex PCR; TCRdb lists only in-frame clones, some missing. Among 10,000 to 15,000 clones, roughly 80% were seen once, and the ten largest hold roughly 13%. Source material: CD4+ T cells from PBMCs, cultured in vitro. The receptors shown here come from a human donor in good health. Both conserved end residues are part of each CDR3. Fields, in order: J gene, D gene, CDR3 length, V gene, clone size, CDR3 DNA, CDR3 protein. D genes are given only for firm matches. Clone size appears in some rows only: once, few, many, or a class for an expanded clone.

TRBJ2-3 | TRBD2 | 15 | TRBV10-3 | NA | TGTGCCATCAGTGCTTCCCGGGAGGGCACAGATACGCAGTATTTT | CAISASREGTDTQYF
TRBJ2-1 | TRBD2 | 16 | TRBV27 | NA | TGTGCCAGCAGTTTACAACTAGGGAGGGCCGGCAATGAGCAGTTCTTC | CASSLQLGRAGNEQFF
TRBJ1-5 | NA | 13 | TRBV20-1 | once | TGCAGTGCTAGTAATAAGGGCAATCAGCCCCAGCATTTT | CSASNKGNQPQHF
TRBJ1-3 | TRBD1 | 15 | TRBV5-1 | NA | TGCGCCAGCAGCCTTCAGGGGGCGCACGGAAACACCATATATTTT | CASSLQGAHGNTIYF
TRBJ2-7 | NA | 16 | TRBV7-2 | NA | TGTGCCAGCAGCTTGTTCCCCGGGACCAATGGAGACGAGCAGTACTTC | CASSLFPGTNGDEQYF
TRBJ2-1 | NA | 14 | TRBV6-6 | NA | TGTGCCAGCAGTTACCCCAGCTCTAGAAATGAGCAGTTCTTC | CASSYPSSRNEQFF
TRBJ2-3 | NA | 14 | TRBV19 | once | TGTGCCAGTACCGATGGGGGGGCGACAGATACGCAGTATTTT | CASTDGGATDTQYF
TRBJ2-7 | NA | 14 | TRBV6-2/TRBV6-3 | NA | TGTGCCAGCAGTTACTCTGCCGGAGACTACGAGCAGTACTTC | CASSYSAGDYEQYF
TRBJ1-1 | NA | 14 | TRBV18 | NA | TGTGCCAGCTCAAACAGGGTTGGCCCCACTGAAGCTTTCTTT | CASSNRVGPTEAFF
TRBJ1-4 | TRBD1 | 16 | TRBV28 | once | TGTGCCAGCAGTTTCTCCAGGGGGCGGGGTAATGAAAAACTGTTTTTT | CASSFSRGRGNEKLFF
TRBJ2-1 | TRBD2 | 13 | TRBV7-9 | NA | TGTGCCAGCATCCGCGGGAGAGACGATGAGCAGTTCTTC | CASIRGRDDEQFF
TRBJ2-7 | NA | 11 | TRBV1 | NA | TGCACCGGACTAGGGGCCCACGAGCAGTACTTC | CTGLGAHEQYF
TRBJ2-1 | TRBD1 | 14 | TRBV18 | NA | TGTGCCACCCAGACGGGACAGGGGGCTGGGGAGCAGTTCTTC | CATQTGQGAGEQFF
TRBJ2-1 | NA | 15 | TRBV7-2 | NA | TGTGCCAGCAGCCCACAGGGTTCGACCCTCAGTGAGCAGTTCTTC | CASSPQGSTLSEQFF
TRBJ2-2 | TRBD2 | 18 | TRBV5-1 | NA | TGCGCCAGCAGCTTAGAACCCAGCGGGAGGCACAACACCGGGGAGCTGTTTTTT | CASSLEPSGRHNTGELFF
TRBJ1-1 | TRBD1 | 12 | TRBV12-5 | NA | TGTGCTAGTGGTCAGGGGGCGACTGAAGCTTTCTTT | CASGQGATEAFF
TRBJ2-5 | NA | 11 | TRBV5-5 | NA | TGTGCCAGCAGCTGGGACGGTCCCCAGTACTTC | CASSWDGPQYF
TRBJ2-3 | NA | 13 | TRBV19 | NA | TGTGCCAGTAACGGGGCGCCGGAAGATACGCAGTATTTT | CASNGAPEDTQYF
TRBJ2-3 | NA | 14 | TRBV3-1/TRBV3-2 | NA | TGTGCCAGCAGCCAAGGACTAAGCACAGATACGCAGTATTTT | CASSQGLSTDTQYF
TRBJ1-2 | TRBD1 | 15 | TRBV5-1 | NA | TGCGCCAGCAGCTTGGAGGGACAGGGGGAAGGCGGCTACACCTTC | CASSLEGQGEGGYTF
TRBJ2-3 | NA | 13 | TRBV7-3 | NA | TGTGCCAGCAGCGTAGACCAGGGGGATACGCAGTATTTT | CASSVDQGDTQYF
TRBJ2-6 | NA | 18 | TRBV18 | NA | TGTGCCAGCTCACCACCGGGCGGAGGGAGCGGTGGGGCCAACGTCCTGACTTTC | CASSPPGGGSGGANVLTF
TRBJ1-3 | NA | 17 | TRBV4-3 | NA | TGCGCCAGCAGCCAAGATACAGGCGCCTTCTCTGGAAACACCATATATTTT | CASSQDTGAFSGNTIYF
TRBJ1-4 | TRBD1 | 15 | TRBV4-1 | NA | TGCGCCAGCAGCCAAGAGAACAGGGGCGGCGAAAAACTGTTTTTT | CASSQENRGGEKLFF
TRBJ2-1 | NA | 14 | TRBV18 | NA | TGTGCCAGCTCACCAGAGGACGGGTCTTTTGGGCAGTTCTTC | CASSPEDGSFGQFF
TRBJ2-1 | NA | 15 | TRBV11-2 | NA | TGTGCCAGCAGCTTCGTGGGGGGCTCCTACAATGAGCAGTTCTTC | CASSFVGGSYNEQFF
TRBJ1-2 | NA | 16 | TRBV3-1/TRBV3-2 | NA | TGTGCCAGCACCCCGGACTTATCTTCAGCTAACTATGGCTACACCTTC | CASTPDLSSANYGYTF
TRBJ1-5 | TRBD1 | 14 | TRBV6-6 | NA | TGTGCCAGCAGGGTCACAGGGGGCAATCAGCCCCAGCATTTT | CASRVTGGNQPQHF
TRBJ2-7 | TRBD2 | 15 | TRBV5-1 | NA | TGCGCCAGCACCCATGCTCCGGGAGGGGGATACGAGCAGTACTTC | CASTHAPGGGYEQYF
TRBJ2-5 | NA | 13 | TRBV19 | NA | TGTGCCAGTAGTAAGGACTACCAAGAGACCCAGTACTTC | CASSKDYQETQYF
TRBJ1-2 | NA | 13 | TRBV14 | NA | TGTGCCAGCAGCCAAGACAGCGACTATGGCTACACCTTC | CASSQDSDYGYTF
TRBJ1-2 | NA | 14 | TRBV11-2 | NA | TGTGCCAGCAGCTTAGATCTAGGGGCCCGTGGCTACACCTTC | CASSLDLGARGYTF
TRBJ2-7 | NA | 11 | TRBV20-1 | NA | TGCAGTGCTAAGGGAGCCTACGAGCAGTACTTC | CSAKGAYEQYF
TRBJ2-6 | NA | 20 | TRBV7-3 | NA | TGTGCCAGCAGCTTGAGGGGAGCGGGACAATCACTCTCTGGGGCCAACGTCCTGACTTTC | CASSLRGAGQSLSGANVLTF
TRBJ2-1 | TRBD2 | 16 | TRBV11-3 | NA | TGTGCCAGCAGCTTAGAGGGTAGCGGGGGGGCCAGTGAGCAGTTCTTC | CASSLEGSGGASEQFF